This is a list of T cell receptor beta chains from one sample in a study of T cells in Graves' hyperthyroidism and ophthalmopathy. TCRdb passed the multiplex PCR reads through MiXCR, listing each CDR3 protein once. The data contain some 650,000 distinct CDR3 sequences, more than 15% of them singletons. The sequenced sample was blood. The source is a woman in her thirties or forties with Graves' ophthalmopathy. CDR3s include the opening cysteine and the closing phenylalanine or tryptophan.

TRBJ2-5,TRBV11-2,CASSQRGGGKETQYF
TRBJ2-1,TRBV27,CASSLWVEGNEQFF
TRBJ2-1,TRBV11-1,CASSLEGERVEQFF
TRBJ1-2,TRBV2,CASSEAPGTGVNYGYTF
TRBJ2-1,TRBV2,CASSEQVSYNEQFF
TRBJ1-1,TRBV5-1,CASTFGIMNTEAFF
TRBJ2-1,TRBV6-1,CAITGLAGGPSNEQFF
TRBJ2-7,TRBV12-3/TRBV12-4,CASSSQGSPYEQYF
TRBJ1-2,TRBV29-1,CSGTSEVGYTF
TRBJ2-1,TRBV5-1,CASSLGGLLHNEQFF
TRBJ1-5,TRBV28,CASRPHRGVVSNQPQHF
TRBJ2-5,TRBV20-1,CSARPAADPQETQYF
TRBJ1-1,TRBV2,CASSGEGVPLTEAFF
TRBJ2-7,TRBV11-2,CASSLEGGSSYEQYF
TRBJ1-1,TRBV6-1,CASSETGGGTTEAFF
TRBJ1-1,TRBV6-1,CASSVILRLNTEAFF
TRBJ2-2,TRBV2,CASSSGQGAGELFF
TRBJ2-1,TRBV5-5,CASSWLAGGSYNEQFF
TRBJ1-1,TRBV5-1,CASSRRTGRAVNTEAFF
TRBJ1-1,TRBV6-1,CASSEVRRVNTEAFF
TRBJ1-4,TRBV12-3/TRBV12-4,CASSSRPGQGVKKLFF
TRBJ2-3,TRBV7-8,CASSLAGRATDTQYF
TRBJ1-4,TRBV11-2,CASSLYATNEKLFF
TRBJ1-2,TRBV28,CASTPGDYGYTF
TRBJ1-1,TRBV5-1,CASSLQDGTEAFF
TRBJ2-2,TRBV2,CASSGQLNTGELFF
TRBJ1-6,TRBV24-1,CATSDRRGKYNSPLHF